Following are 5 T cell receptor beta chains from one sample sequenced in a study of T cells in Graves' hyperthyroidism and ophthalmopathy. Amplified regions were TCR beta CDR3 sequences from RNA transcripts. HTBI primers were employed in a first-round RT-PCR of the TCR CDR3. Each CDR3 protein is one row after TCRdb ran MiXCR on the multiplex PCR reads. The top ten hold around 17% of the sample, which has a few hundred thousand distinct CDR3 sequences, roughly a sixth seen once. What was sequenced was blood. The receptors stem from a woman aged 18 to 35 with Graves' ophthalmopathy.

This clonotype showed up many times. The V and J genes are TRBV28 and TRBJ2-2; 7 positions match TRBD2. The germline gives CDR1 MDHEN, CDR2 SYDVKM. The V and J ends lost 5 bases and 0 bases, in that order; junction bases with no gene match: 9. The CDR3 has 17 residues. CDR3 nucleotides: TGTGCCAGCAGTCTTGGGGGAGGGCATGCGAACACCGGGGAGCTGTTTTTT. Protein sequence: CASSLGGGHANTGELFF.

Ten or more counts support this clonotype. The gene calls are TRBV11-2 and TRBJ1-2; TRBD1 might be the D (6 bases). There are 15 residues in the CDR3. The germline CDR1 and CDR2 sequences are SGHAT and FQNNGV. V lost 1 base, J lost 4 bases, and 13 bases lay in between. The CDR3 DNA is TGTGCCAGCAGCTTAGGGGGGGCTGCGGTCTATGGCTACACCTTC. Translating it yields CASSLGGAAVYGYTF. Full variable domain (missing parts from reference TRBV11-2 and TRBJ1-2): EAGVAQSPRYKIIEKRQSVAFWCNPISGHATLYWYQQILGQGPKLLIQFQNNGVVDDSQLPKDRFSAERLKGVDSTLKIQPAKLEDSAVYLCASSLGGAAVYGYTFGSGTRLTVV.

The CDR3 coding sequence is TGCAGCGTTGGCCCTAGGACAGGGGGCGACGAGCAGTACTTC. Its protein product is CSVGPRTGGDEQYF. The V and J genes are TRBV29-1 and TRBJ2-7, with 11 bases matching TRBD1. This CDR3 comprises 14 residues. V lost 4 bases to trimming and J lost 5 bases; unmatched junction nucleotides: 7. Looked up from germline, CDR1 is SQVTM and CDR2 is ANQGSEA.

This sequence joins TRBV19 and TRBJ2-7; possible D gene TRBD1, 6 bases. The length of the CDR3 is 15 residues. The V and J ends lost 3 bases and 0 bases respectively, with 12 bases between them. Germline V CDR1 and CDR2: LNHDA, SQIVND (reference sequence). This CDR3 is CASSIQLDSSYEQYF. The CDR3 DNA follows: TGTGCCAGTAGTATCCAGCTGGACAGCTCCTACGAGCAGTACTTC.

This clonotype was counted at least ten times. CDR3 coding DNA: TGTGCCAGCAGTGGAATACCCATAGCGGGTCACTACGAGCAGTACTTC. It is translated as CASSGIPIAGHYEQYF. The chain uses TRBV6-2 or TRBV6-3 and TRBJ2-7; TRBD2 matches 7 bases. Trimming removed 5 bases from V and 3 bases from J; junction bases left unmatched: 13. Germline V gene data show CDR1 as MNHEY and CDR2 as SVGEGT. The CDR3 is made up of 16 amino acids.